A single sample gave rise to the 23 T cell receptor beta chains below, sequenced in a study of blood T cells in healthy people across ages. The use of a sample-barcoded 5' primer and a J-beta primer mix characterized a second PCR of roughly 6 to 11 cycles. One entry per CDR3 protein, called by TCRdb with MiXCR from the 5' RACE reads. The sample has 700,000 to 950,000 distinct CDR3 sequences; nearly 60% are singletons. Sequencing was carried out using blood. Every receptor here comes from a man younger than 40 in good health.

The chain carries TRBV6-6 and TRBJ2-7; D unclear. The J call is doubtful: the DNA matches TRBJ2-5 better. The CDR3 is 12 residues long. Germline CDR1 reads MNHNY; CDR2 reads SVGAGI (reference sequence). The DNA for the CDR3 is TGTGCCAGCGAGGACCTCCAAGAGACCCAGTACTTC. Amino acids: CASEDLQETQYF.

The rearrangement links TRBV29-1 to TRBJ2-1; D gene uncertain. This CDR3 has 13 amino acids. Germline CDR1 and CDR2: SQVTM and ANQGSEA. V gave up 8 bases and J gave up 3 bases, with 14 bases separating them. CDR3 coding DNA: TGCAGCACTGGACGTGTGGGCTACAATGAGCAGTTCTTC. Protein: CSTGRVGYNEQFF.

This clonotype was detected only once. The chain couples TRBV7-9 to TRBJ2-5, with 9 bases that match TRBD2. The V gene's germline CDR1 is SEHNR and CDR2 FQNEAQ (reference sequence). V gave up 1 base and J gave up 2 bases; unmatched junction bases: 8. The CDR3 has 17 amino acids. The CDR3 nucleotides read TGTGCCAGCAGCTTAGGAGCGGCTAGCGGGAAACAAGAGACCCAGTACTTC. Translation gives CASSLGAASGKQETQYF.

J is TRBJ2-5 and V is TRBV6-6; D is perhaps TRBD1 (6 bases). Germline V gives CDR1 MNHNY, CDR2 SVGAGI (reference sequence). Trimming pared 2 bases from V and 5 bases from J, leaving 12 bases between. CDR3 length: 14 residues. DNA of the CDR3: TGTGCCAGCAGTTACGGGCAGGGGTGGGAGACCCAGTACTTC. Protein sequence: CASSYGQGWETQYF.

Only a few counts were recorded for this clonotype. The gene calls are TRBV9 and TRBJ1-1; 7 bases match TRBD1. The V segment lost 4 bases and the J segment 5 bases; nucleotides outside the gene matches: 8. The CDR3 loop spans 14 amino acids. Looked up from germline, CDR1 is SGDLS and CDR2 is YYNGEE. The chain's CDR3 is CASSPGAGGTEAFF. Here the CDR3 DNA reads TGTGCCAGCAGCCCAGGGGCAGGGGGAACTGAAGCTTTCTTT.

This clonotype has only a few counts. The chain combines TRBV7-9 with TRBJ2-3; the match to TRBD2 covers 8 bases. Germline loops: CDR1 SEHNR, CDR2 FQNEAQ (reference sequence). Trimming removed 3 bases from V and 5 bases from J; junction bases left unmatched: 7. The CDR3 is made up of 15 amino acids. The DNA of the CDR3 is TGTGCCAGCAGCTTTCCGGCGGGAGGAAAAGATACGCAGTATTTT. This translates into CASSFPAGGKDTQYF.

V gene TRBV29-1 combines with J gene TRBJ2-2; no clear D. V lost 5 bases, J lost 7 bases, and 5 bases lay in between. CDR1 SQVTM and CDR2 ANQGSEA come from the germline V gene. This CDR3 region has 10 residues. CDR3 residues: CSVWGGELFF. In DNA, the CDR3 is TGCAGCGTTTGGGGCGGGGAGCTGTTTTTT.

V usage is TRBV4-3 and J usage is TRBJ2-1; a possible D gene is TRBD2 (6 bases). CDR1 and CDR2 (germline): LGHNA, YSLEER. V was clipped by 0 bases and J by 12 bases, with 18 bases between them. The CDR3 extends over 15 amino acids. CDR3 sequence: CASSQDRLVRGGQFF. The CDR3 DNA reads TGCGCCAGCAGCCAAGATAGGCTTGTGCGGGGAGGGCAGTTCTTC.

The rearrangement joins TRBV5-4 to TRBJ1-1; no reliable D call. This CDR3 spans 15 amino acids. Germline CDR1 and CDR2: SGHNT and YYREEE (reference sequence). V lost 0 bases to trimming and J lost 3 bases, with 12 bases between them. CDR3 amino acids: CASSLGGGMDTEAFF. As DNA, the CDR3 is TGTGCCAGCAGCTTGGGTGGAGGGATGGACACTGAAGCTTTCTTT.

The table lists this clonotype with a few counts. The chain couples TRBV4-2 to TRBJ2-5, with TRBD2 as a possible D gene (6 bases). V shed 0 bases and J shed 4 bases, with 15 bases lying between them. The germline CDR1 and CDR2 sequences are LGHNA and YNFKEQ. The CDR3 loop spans 16 amino acids. CDR3 nucleotide sequence: TGTGCCAGCAGCCAAGAGTGGACGGGGGTTCGAGAGACCCAGTACTTC. The encoded protein is CASSQEWTGVRETQYF.

This rearrangement joins TRBV2 to TRBJ2-1, with 9 bases identical to TRBD2. The CDR3 length is 16 residues. The V segment lost 7 bases and the J segment 2 bases; nucleotides outside the gene matches: 9. CDR1 and CDR2 (germline): SNHLY, FYNNEI. CDR3 nucleotide sequence: TGTGCCAGCATGTATAGCGGGAGAAGCGCCTACAATGAGCAGTTCTTC. It translates to CASMYSGRSAYNEQFF.

CDR3 amino acids: CASSQDGGDGEGSGANVLTF. The CDR3 nucleotides are TGCGCCAGCAGCCAAGACGGGGGTGATGGGGAAGGCTCTGGGGCCAACGTCCTGACTTTC. The chain carries TRBV4-3 and TRBJ2-6, with D tentatively TRBD2 (6 bases). The V gene's germline CDR1 is LGHNA and CDR2 YSLEER. V gave up 0 bases and J gave up 0 bases, with 18 bases separating them. The CDR3 runs 20 residues.

The rearrangement links TRBV10-3 to TRBJ2-1; unclear D gene. CDR3 size: 17 residues. Germline assignment: CDR1 ENHRY and CDR2 SYGVKD. Between the trimmed V and J ends, which lost 2 bases and 5 bases, there was a span of 19 bases. The CDR3 is CAISETGPTLTHNEQFF. DNA for the CDR3: TGTGCCATCAGTGAGACGGGCCCTACCCTAACCCACAATGAGCAGTTCTTC.

The genes are TRBV6-5 and TRBJ2-7; D assignment may be TRBD1 or TRBD2 (5 bases each). V shed 6 bases and J shed 4 bases, with 19 bases lying between them. CDR1 and CDR2 (germline): MNHEY, SVGAGI. The CDR3 runs 15 residues. The CDR3 DNA follows: TGTGCCAGCAGACTGGACCGGGACGGAGGATACGAGCAGTACTTC. It encodes CASRLDRDGGYEQYF.

V gene TRBV5-1 combines with J gene TRBJ2-6; D ambiguous. Germline assignment: CDR1 SGHRS and CDR2 YFSETQ. Trimming removed 5 bases from V and 0 bases from J, with 12 bases in between. This CDR3 region has 16 residues. The CDR3: CASSLGPFSGANVLTF. The CDR3 region has the DNA TGCGCCAGCAGTTTAGGGCCCTTCTCTGGGGCCAACGTCCTGACTTTC.

This clonotype was recorded at least ten times. The genes are TRBV2 and TRBJ2-1; D remains unclear. The germline gives CDR1 SNHLY, CDR2 FYNNEI. CDR3 length equals 15 residues. Trimming left V 5 bases short and J 6 bases short, with 17 bases between. This CDR3 reads CASSNGLLQGNEQFF. The CDR3 DNA sequence: TGTGCCAGCAGTAATGGCCTTCTTCAAGGCAATGAGCAGTTCTTC.

The chain couples TRBV9 to TRBJ1-2, with 7 bases matching TRBD1. CDR3 size: 15 residues. Germline V CDR1 and CDR2: SGDLS, YYNGEE. Trimming took 4 bases from V and 9 from J; bases not matched to a gene: 15. CDR3 nucleotide sequence: TGTGCCAGCAGCAGACAGGGCTCGACCCCATGGAGCTACACCTTC. Translated: CASSRQGSTPWSYTF.

The rearrangement joins TRBV3-1 to TRBJ2-5; 11 bases align to TRBD1. The germline V gene has CDR1 LGHDT and CDR2 YNNKEL (reference sequence). This CDR3 comprises 17 residues. Trimming cost V 6 bases and J 3 bases; bases outside gene matches: 12. CDR3 residues: CASRGQGVRLLEETQYF. The CDR3 DNA is TGTGCCAGCAGGGGACAGGGGGTTCGACTTTTAGAAGAGACCCAGTACTTC.

The V call is TRBV20-1, the J call TRBJ1-2; 8 bases map to TRBD1. J lost 5 bases, V lost 5 bases, and 7 bases had no gene match. Germline CDR1 DFQATT, CDR2 SNEGSKA (reference sequence). This CDR3 comprises 13 residues. CDR3 sequence: CSARTGPGYGYTF. Here the CDR3 DNA reads TGCAGTGCTCGGACAGGGCCAGGGTATGGCTACACCTTC.

This clonotype has just a few counts. This CDR3 is CSVATSPTYEQYF. The CDR3 DNA reads TGCAGCGTCGCGACTAGCCCGACCTACGAGCAGTACTTC. V and J are TRBV29-1 and TRBJ2-7, with 7 bases aligning to TRBD2. With 6 bases clipped from V and 2 bases from J, the junction kept 7 bases outside the gene matches. Germline values: CDR1 SQVTM, CDR2 ANQGSEA. This CDR3 spans 13 amino acids.

The chain joins TRBV29-1 to TRBJ1-1, with a possible D match to TRBD1 (6 bases). Trimming pared 0 bases from V and 1 base from J, leaving 12 bases between. Germline V lookup: CDR1 SQVTM, CDR2 ANQGSEA. The CDR3 consists of 15 residues. CDR3 amino acids: CSVEDRTGRNTEAFF. The CDR3 region has the DNA TGCAGCGTTGAAGATCGAACAGGGAGGAACACTGAAGCTTTCTTT.

The chain uses TRBV4-1 and TRBJ1-2; unclear D gene. Between the trimmed V and J ends, which lost 1 base and 7 bases, there was a span of 13 bases. The CDR3 runs to 14 residues. The V gene's germline CDR1 is MGHRA and CDR2 YSYEKL. The chain's CDR3 is CASSQVPWGGGYTF. The DNA of the CDR3 is TGCGCCAGCAGCCAAGTTCCTTGGGGTGGTGGCTACACCTTC.

This clonotype occurred many times. The chain links TRBV6-2 or TRBV6-3 to TRBJ1-2; D is perhaps TRBD1 (5 bases). The ends were cut back, 8 bases at V and 8 bases at J, with 18 bases in the middle. The CDR3 runs to 13 residues. CDR1 is MNHEY, CDR2 SVGEGT, per germline. The CDR3, as DNA: TGTGCCAGCGCCCCCACCGGGACTCGGGGCTACACCTTC. This encodes CASAPTGTRGYTF.